Presented here are 10 T cell receptor beta chains from one specimen sequenced in a study of blood T cell repertoires in COVID-19. TCRdb keeps only in-frame clones here, not all; method: immunoSEQ multiplex PCR. This sample has 400,000 to 500,000 clones, with 88% found just once. What was sequenced was PBMCs or T cells enriched from blood (not recorded which). The receptors shown here come from a woman younger than 35 who had been exposed to COVID-19.

The rearrangement uses TRBV19 and TRBJ2-7, with 7 bases fitting TRBD2. CDR1 is LNHDA and CDR2 is SQIVND in the germline V gene (reference sequence). With 5 bases clipped from V and 4 bases from J, the junction kept 5 bases outside the gene matches. The CDR3 loop spans 13 amino acids. CDR3 bases: TGTGCCAGTAGTGCCGGGAGGTTGTACGAGCAGTACTTC. Translation gives CASSAGRLYEQYF.

The count of this clone is one. This rearrangement joins TRBV18 to TRBJ2-1, with 7 bases that match TRBD2. CDR1 and CDR2 (germline): KGHSH, LQKENI. V was pared by 4 bases and J by 9 bases, with 9 bases of the junction left unmatched. The CDR3 covers 14 residues. The CDR3: CASSLNRDYSEQFF. The CDR3 DNA reads TGTGCCAGCTCACTTAACCGGGACTATAGTGAGCAGTTCTTC. The entire variable domain, with the rest obtained from reference TRBV18 and TRBJ2-1, is as follows: NAGVMQNPRHLVRRRGQEARLRCSPMKGHSHVYWYRQLPEEGLKFMVYLQKENIIDESGMPKERFSAEFPKEGPSILRIQQVVRGDSAAYFCASSLNRDYSEQFFGPGTRLTVL.

In this sample, this clone turned up a few times. The J gene is TRBJ1-4, the V gene TRBV9; perhaps TRBD1 as D (6 bases). The CDR3 spans 15 residues. Trimming removed 0 bases at V and 8 bases at J, with 14 bases between. The germline CDR1 and CDR2 sequences are SGDLS and YYNGEE. This CDR3 is CASSVGGRGSEKLFF. The CDR3 DNA is TGTGCCAGCAGCGTAGGTGGTAGGGGGTCGGAAAAACTGTTTTTT.

V is TRBV7-9 and J is TRBJ2-5, with 8 bases identical to TRBD2. CDR1 is SEHNR and CDR2 is FQNEAQ in the germline V gene (reference sequence). The CDR3 runs to 14 residues. The junction had 7 bases not matched to a gene; V was cut back by 1 base and J by 9 bases. This chain's CDR3 is CASSLVGRGEAQYF. CDR3 sequence (DNA): TGTGCCAGCAGCTTAGTCGGGAGGGGCGAGGCCCAGTACTTC.

The rearrangement uses TRBV27 and TRBJ2-7; a possible D gene is TRBD1 (5 bases). CDR3 length: 16 residues. V lost 6 bases and J 1 base, leaving 19 bases between the germline ends. Germline-derived CDR1 and CDR2 are MNHEY and SMNVEV (reference sequence). The CDR3 sequence: CASRTLSGHLSYEQYF. The CDR3 nucleotides read TGTGCCAGCAGGACCCTTTCAGGACACCTATCCTACGAGCAGTACTTC.

The J gene is TRBJ2-7, the V gene TRBV18; 15 nucleotides line up with TRBD2. The CDR3 is made up of 16 amino acids. Trimming cost V 3 bases and J 3 bases; bases outside gene matches: 3. Germline V gene data show CDR1 as KGHSH and CDR2 as LQKENI. This CDR3 is CASSPGLAGGIYEQYF. For the CDR3, the DNA is TGTGCCAGCTCACCGGGACTAGCGGGAGGAATCTACGAGCAGTACTTC.

The gene calls are TRBV6-2 or TRBV6-3 and TRBJ2-1, with 7 bases that match TRBD1. J was trimmed by 5 bases and V by 0 bases; bases with no gene match: 7. The CDR3 runs 16 residues. Germline V gene sequence: CDR1 MNHEY, CDR2 SVGEGT. The CDR3 nucleotides are TGTGCCAGCAGTTACTCACCATGGACAGGCGACAATGAGCAGTTCTTC. It is translated as CASSYSPWTGDNEQFF.

The chain couples TRBV6-2 or TRBV6-3 to TRBJ2-7; 8 positions match TRBD1. In germline, CDR1 is MNHEY, CDR2 SVGEGT. V shed 3 bases and J 2 bases; nucleotides not matched to a gene: 9. CDR3 size: 16 residues. The CDR3 DNA sequence: TGTGCCAGCAGTTATCCGTCGGACAGGGCGCCCTACGAGCAGTACTTC. Translated, it gives CASSYPSDRAPYEQYF.

Comment on this clone: Other DNA sequences within the sample encode an identical CDR3. The rearrangement uses TRBV9 and TRBJ2-3, with 7 bases identical to TRBD2. The J segment lost 6 bases and the V segment lost 0 bases, leaving 7 bases of the junction unmatched. The CDR3 length is 15 residues. In germline, CDR1 is SGDLS, CDR2 YYNGEE. As DNA, the CDR3 is TGTGCCAGCAGCGTAGGACTAGCTAGGACGGATACGCAGTATTTT. Its protein product is CASSVGLARTDTQYF.

The chain uses TRBV18 and TRBJ1-1, with TRBD1 as a possible D gene (6 bases). Trimming removed 2 bases at V and 8 bases at J, with 12 bases between. The length of the CDR3 is 13 residues. Germline V CDR1 and CDR2: KGHSH, LQKENI. The CDR3 DNA sequence: TGTGCCAGCTCACCAAGTAACGGACAGGAAGCTTTCTTT. Translated: CASSPSNGQEAFF. The whole variable domain, remainder taken from reference TRBV18 and TRBJ1-1, is NAGVMQNPRHLVRRRGQEARLRCSPMKGHSHVYWYRQLPEEGLKFMVYLQKENIIDESGMPKERFSAEFPKEGPSILRIQQVVRGDSAAYFCASSPSNGQEAFFGQGTRLTVV.